These T cell receptor beta chains were read from a single sample in a study of neurological immune-mediated disorders. TCRdb analysed the 5' RACE reads with MiXCR anew, one entry per CDR3 protein. Among 45,000 to 50,000 distinct CDR3 sequences, 3.5% to 5.5% were seen once, and the ten largest hold roughly 5.6%. Specimen: PBMCs. These TCRs come from a woman aged 60-70 years with multiple sclerosis. Both conserved end residues are part of each CDR3. Each record gives: clone size, D gene, V gene, J gene, CDR3 DNA, CDR3 protein. The D gene is left open where the match is weak. Only some rows state a clone size, as once, few, many or a class for expanded clones.

many	.	TRBV7-2	TRBJ2-7	TGTGCCAGCAGCTCGACGGACATGACCTACGAGCAGTACTTC	CASSSTDMTYEQYF
many	TRBD1	TRBV5-1	TRBJ1-1	TGCGCCAGCAGCTGGGGGACAGGGGGCGTCACTGAAGCTTTCTTT	CASSWGTGGVTEAFF
.	.	TRBV7-8	TRBJ2-1	TGTGCCAGCAGCTCAAGGGACTTTGAGCAGTTCTTC	CASSSRDFEQFF
.	.	TRBV25-1	TRBJ2-5	TGTGCCAGCAGTGAATGGGCAGCAATTAAAGAGACCCAGTACTTC	CASSEWAAIKETQYF
.	.	TRBV4-3	TRBJ2-3	TGCGCCAGCAGCCAAGACGGGTCTGGCACAGATACGCAGTATTTT	CASSQDGSGTDTQYF
medium-sized	.	TRBV15	TRBJ2-5	TGTGCCACCAGCTCACAACGACTTATACAAGAGACCCAGTACTTC	CATSSQRLIQETQYF
many	.	TRBV12-3/TRBV12-4	TRBJ1-5	TGTGCCAGCAGTCCCAGCCTTGGGGGCAATCAGCCCCAGCATTTT	CASSPSLGGNQPQHF
few	.	TRBV5-1	TRBJ2-1	TGCGCCAGCAGCTTGAGGAATGGAATCGATGAGCAGTTCTTC	CASSLRNGIDEQFF
many	.	TRBV29-1	TRBJ1-4	TGCAGCGTTCTACCGGGGCAGGGTTTTGGAAAACTGTTTTTT	CSVLPGQGFGKLFF
few	TRBD2	TRBV9	TRBJ2-5	TGTGCCAGCAGCGTAGAACTAGCGGAGACCCAGTACTTC	CASSVELAETQYF
many	.	TRBV20-1	TRBJ1-2	TGCAGCGCCGAAACGTTTGGCTACACCTTC	CSAETFGYTF
many	TRBD2	TRBV29-1	TRBJ2-3	TGCAGCGTTGAAAGTGGGAGGGCTGGAGATACGCAGTATTTT	CSVESGRAGDTQYF
few	.	TRBV7-2	TRBJ2-3	TGTGCCAGCAGTCCCAGCACAGATACGCAGTATTTT	CASSPSTDTQYF
few	.	TRBV4-1	TRBJ2-7	TGCGCCAGCAGCCAAGGCACGAACGCCTACGAGCAGTACTTC	CASSQGTNAYEQYF
many	TRBD2	TRBV10-2	TRBJ2-2	TGCGCCAGCAGTGAGGAAGGTTTGACTAGCGGGATCACCGGGGAGCTGTTTTTT	CASSEEGLTSGITGELFF
.	.	TRBV7-2	TRBJ2-3	TGTGCCAGCAGGTTGGGGTACGATACGCAGTATTTT	CASRLGYDTQYF
many	TRBD2	TRBV20-1	TRBJ2-3	TGCAGTGCTAGCCCTAGCGGGGGGCGGACAGATACGCAGTATTTT	CSASPSGGRTDTQYF
many	TRBD1	TRBV5-1	TRBJ1-1	TGCGCCAGCAGCCCAGGGGGGGATCGCGAAGCTTTCTTT	CASSPGGDREAFF
many	.	TRBV12-3/TRBV12-4	TRBJ1-1	TGTGCCAGCAGTCTTAAACGGAACACTGAAGCTTTCTTT	CASSLKRNTEAFF
many	TRBD1	TRBV7-2	TRBJ1-4	TGTGCCAGCAGCTGGGACAGGGGGCGGAGTAGAGAAAAACTGTTTTTT	CASSWDRGRSREKLFF
many	.	TRBV20-1	TRBJ2-7	TGCAGTGCGTCCCCTGGGGGGTATGAGCAGTACTTC	CSASPGGYEQYF
many	.	TRBV19	TRBJ2-6	TGTGCCACACACCCCCGGGCTGGGGCCAACGTCCTGACTTTC	CATHPRAGANVLTF
many	TRBD1	TRBV7-9	TRBJ1-2	TGTGCCAGCAGCAACCTGACAGGGGCCTATGGCTACACCTTC	CASSNLTGAYGYTF
.	TRBD1	TRBV20-1	TRBJ1-2	TGCAGTGCGGGATCAGGGGGGAACTATGGCTACACCTTC	CSAGSGGNYGYTF
many	.	TRBV20-1	TRBJ2-1	TGCAGTGCCGCGGACCCGGCCGGCAATGAGCAGTTCTTC	CSAADPAGNEQFF
many	TRBD1	TRBV20-1	TRBJ2-3	TGCTGCACCCGGGACAGTAGCACAGATACGCAGTATTTT	CCTRDSSTDTQYF
.	TRBD1	TRBV18	TRBJ1-1	TGTGCCAGCTCCCGGGTGGAGGGGGCGAACACTGAAGCTTTCTTT	CASSRVEGANTEAFF
.	.	TRBV20-1	TRBJ1-1	TGCAGTGCTTTTAGGACGGATAACACTGAAGCTTTCTTT	CSAFRTDNTEAFF
many	TRBD1	TRBV15	TRBJ2-5	TGTGCCACCAGCGACCGGGACAGGGCCCAAGAGACCCAGTACTTC	CATSDRDRAQETQYF
many	.	TRBV20-1	TRBJ1-2	TGCAGTGCTAGAGACAGGGTTTTTGTTGGCTACACCTTC	CSARDRVFVGYTF
.	TRBD1	TRBV6-2/TRBV6-3	TRBJ1-1	TGTGCCAGCAGTACGGGACAGAGAAAAGCTTTCTTT	CASSTGQRKAFF
.	.	TRBV5-4	TRBJ2-1	TGTGCCAGCAGCTTAGCCGGGGCGAGCTACAATGAGCAGTTCTTC	CASSLAGASYNEQFF
many	TRBD1	TRBV5-1	TRBJ1-1	TGCGCCAGCCGACAGGGGAGGGACACTGAAGCTTTCTTT	CASRQGRDTEAFF
few	TRBD1	TRBV7-9	TRBJ1-3	TGTGCCAGCAGCTCCTCGGACAGGGGATTCCAATATTTT	CASSSSDRGFQYF
.	.	TRBV3-1	TRBJ1-2	TGTGCCAGCAGCCAAGAAGTGGGGGATTCCTTCTATGGCTACACCTTC	CASSQEVGDSFYGYTF
many	.	TRBV7-9	TRBJ1-1	TGTGCCAGCAGCTTATCCTTATTTGAAGCTTTCTTT	CASSLSLFEAFF
many	.	TRBV27	TRBJ2-7	TGTGCCAGCAGTTTTTTAGGAAAATCGTACGAGCAGTACTTC	CASSFLGKSYEQYF
many	TRBD2	TRBV20-1	TRBJ2-1	TGCAGTGCTAGGGGGACTACTAGCGTTTCCTACAATGAGCAGTTCTTC	CSARGTTSVSYNEQFF
few	.	TRBV5-6	TRBJ2-3	TGTGCCAGCAGCTTACAGGGCCCCGCAGATACGCAGTATTTT	CASSLQGPADTQYF
many	TRBD2	TRBV7-2	TRBJ2-1	TGTGCCAGCAGCTGGAGTAGCGGGAGCGCTGAGCAGTTCTTC	CASSWSSGSAEQFF
many	.	TRBV20-1	TRBJ1-4	TGCAGTGGAACTCAAACCCTGGGAAGAAATGAAAAACTGTTTTTT	CSGTQTLGRNEKLFF
.	.	TRBV14	TRBJ1-2	TGTGCCAGCAGCCAATCCGGTCATGGCTACACCTTC	CASSQSGHGYTF
few	TRBD2	TRBV24-1	TRBJ2-1	TGTGCACCATCTAGCGGGCTTACCCCCTACAATGAGCAGTTCTTC	CAPSSGLTPYNEQFF
many	.	TRBV7-2	TRBJ1-6	TGTGCCAGCAGCTCGGGGAGGGGGCCCCTCCACTTT	CASSSGRGPLHF
.	.	TRBV5-5	TRBJ2-2	TGTGCCAGCAGCTTGGTTGTGGGGGGCGCTGGGAACACCGGGGAGCTGTTTTTT	CASSLVVGGAGNTGELFF
few	.	TRBV5-1	TRBJ2-1	TGCGCCAGCAGCTTTTTTCCGGGGGAATACAATGAGCAGTTCTTC	CASSFFPGEYNEQFF